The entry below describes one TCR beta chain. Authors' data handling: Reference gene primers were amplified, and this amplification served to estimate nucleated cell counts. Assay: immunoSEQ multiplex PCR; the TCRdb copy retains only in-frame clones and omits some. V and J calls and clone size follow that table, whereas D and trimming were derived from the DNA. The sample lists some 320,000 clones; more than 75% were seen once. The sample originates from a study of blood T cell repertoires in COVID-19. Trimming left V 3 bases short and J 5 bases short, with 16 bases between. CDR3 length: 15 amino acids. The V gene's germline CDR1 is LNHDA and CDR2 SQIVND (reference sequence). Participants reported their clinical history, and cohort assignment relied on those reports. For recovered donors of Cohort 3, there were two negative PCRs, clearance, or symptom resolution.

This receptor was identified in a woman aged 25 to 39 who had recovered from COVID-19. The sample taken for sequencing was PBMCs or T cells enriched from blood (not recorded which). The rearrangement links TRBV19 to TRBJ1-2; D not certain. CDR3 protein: CASSIGAGSRYGYTF. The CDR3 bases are TGTGCCAGTAGTATCGGTGCGGGCTCTAGGTATGGCTACACCTTC.